This record covers a single T cell receptor beta chain. Its target is not known. Healthy bone marrow donors supplied every sample. These data belong to a study of cytomegalovirus exposure and HLA in healthy donors. Overall study findings and caveats: V- and J-gene trimming in TCR beta was tied to a missense DCLRE1C variant by an analysis performed later. Within an earlier analysis, most TCR beta V segments proved productive either about 87% or about 30% of the time.

V lost 1 base to trimming and J lost 7 bases, with 8 bases between them. The CDR3 totals 13 residues. Germline V lookup: CDR1 SGHDT, CDR2 YYEEEE. 60 Vbeta and 13 Jbeta primers were used in PCR. In the original processing: In a later analysis, of tens of millions of unique beta chains, roughly 10 million appeared in at least two donors. The table came from immunoSEQ multiplex PCR; TCRdb's copy has only in-frame clones and leaves some out. The V and J calls and clone size were taken over from that table, and D and trimming were inferred from the DNA. The repertoire has more than 85,000 clones, 80% to 85% of them found once; the top ten carry around 6.9%.

This sequence originates from a man aged 25-45 years in good health and CMV-seropositive. Sequencing was done on a sample of PBMCs. The chain couples TRBV5-6 to TRBJ1-4; D gene uncertain. CDR3 DNA sequence: TGTGCCAGCAGCTTGTTGGCTGCTGAAAAACTGTTTTTT. It is translated as CASSLLAAEKLFF.